Below are 2 T cell receptor beta chains sequenced from a single sample in a study of T cell responses to AZD1222 COVID-19 vaccine. Assay used: immunoSEQ multiplex PCR; TCRdb lists only in-frame clones, some missing. Seen here are about 140,000 clones, roughly nine tenths observed once, and the top ten hold roughly 1.3%. The sequencing used peripheral blood, collected 28 days after the second AZD1222 dose. These receptors were taken from an adult who received the AZD1222 COVID-19 vaccine.

To note about this clone: The sample carries other DNA sequences with the same CDR3. CDR3 amino acids: CASSFSGETQYF. The CDR3 bases are TGTGCCAGCAGTTTCAGCGGGGAGACCCAGTACTTC. The chain joins TRBV27 to TRBJ2-5, with D perhaps matching TRBD2 (6 bases). V lost 3 bases, J lost 5 bases, and 7 bases lay in between. The CDR3 is made up of 12 amino acids. Germline CDR1 and CDR2: MNHEY and SMNVEV (reference sequence).

V and J are TRBV2 and TRBJ1-3; D ambiguous. The CDR3 length is 14 residues. Trimming left V 6 bases short and J 0 bases short, with 9 bases between. Germline CDR1 is SNHLY and CDR2 is FYNNEI. DNA for the CDR3: TGTGCCAGCAGAATCAGCTTCTCTGGAAACACCATATATTTT. It codes for CASRISFSGNTIYF.